This paragraph covers one TCR beta chain sequence. Its antigen is unidentified. The protocol was immunoSEQ multiplex PCR, while the TCRdb copy is restricted to in-frame clones and leaves out a portion. The table lists about 9,600 clones, 85% to 95% of them singletons. This record comes from a study of graft-versus-host responses after intestinal transplantation. At the level of the study: Tacrolimus plus steroids were given to all recipients for about 3 years, preceded by anti-thymocyte globulin induction.

Whole-study findings and limits: Detected in recipient marrow were GvH clones, some of which were first observed in ileum or blood.

The receptor was derived from a human patient who received an intestinal transplant, so some T cells may come from the graft donor. The starting material was PBMCs, obtained roughly 6 weeks after intestinal transplantation.

The CDR3 DNA reads TGTGCCAGCAGTTGGGGGGGGACTGAAGCTTTCTTT. Encoded protein: CASSWGGTEAFF. V usage is TRBV6-5 and J usage is TRBJ1-1; tentative D call: TRBD1 (5 bases). V was pared by 4 bases and J by 5 bases, with 8 bases between. This CDR3 is 12 amino acids long. Per the germline V gene, CDR1 is MNHEY and CDR2 is SVGAGI.